A selection of T cell receptor beta chains follows, all from one sample in a study of cytomegalovirus exposure and HLA in healthy donors. Only in-frame clones appear in the TCRdb table, and some are missing; sequencing was by immunoSEQ multiplex PCR. The sample has over 110,000 clones, 78% seen once. What was sequenced was PBMCs. Receptors originate from a woman between 35 and 50 years old in good health and CMV-seropositive. Both conserved end residues are part of each CDR3. The order of the fields is clone size, J gene, V gene, D gene, CDR3 protein, CDR3 DNA. D genes are given only for firm matches. Clone size is stated in some rows and not others, as once, few, many or a class when expanded.

NA	TRBJ2-7	TRBV6-1	TRBD2	CASKKTSVGDPQYF	TGTGCCAGCAAAAAGACTAGCGTGGGGGATCCGCAGTACTTC
NA	TRBJ2-1	TRBV9	TRBD2	CASSAKAGGPPYNEQFF	TGTGCCAGCAGCGCTAAAGCGGGAGGGCCTCCCTACAATGAGCAGTTCTTC
NA	TRBJ1-2	TRBV7-9	NA	CASSLAHRVVGYTF	TGTGCCAGCAGCTTAGCGCACAGGGTTGTCGGCTACACCTTC
NA	TRBJ2-2	TRBV5-4	NA	CASKEVAGELFF	TGTGCCAGCAAAGAAGTAGCCGGGGAGCTGTTTTTT
NA	TRBJ1-5	TRBV6-1	NA	CASSEAGAQPQHF	TGTGCCAGCAGTGAAGCGGGGGCTCAGCCCCAGCATTTT
once	TRBJ1-4	TRBV10-3	NA	CAIRGREATNEKLFF	TGTGCCATCAGAGGCAGGGAAGCAACTAATGAAAAACTGTTTTTT
NA	TRBJ1-2	TRBV19	NA	CASSISGPGGYTF	TGTGCCAGTAGTATAAGCGGGCCGGGGGGCTACACCTTC
few	TRBJ1-2	TRBV6-6	TRBD1	CASSYSGTVGYTF	TGTGCCAGCAGTTACTCCGGGACAGTTGGCTACACCTTC
few	TRBJ2-2	TRBV28	NA	CAGRKRNTGELFF	TGTGCCGGCCGAAAGCGGAACACCGGGGAGCTGTTTTTT
NA	TRBJ2-6	TRBV2	NA	CASSRQAGGANVLTF	TGTGCCAGCAGTCGACAGGCAGGAGGGGCCAACGTCCTGACTTTC
NA	TRBJ2-5	TRBV6-5	NA	CASYSLTTGETQYF	TGTGCCAGCTACTCCTTGACAACAGGCGAGACCCAGTACTTC
NA	TRBJ2-2	TRBV27	TRBD2	CASTGLAGYTGELFF	TGTGCGTCTACAGGACTAGCGGGATATACCGGGGAGCTGTTTTTT
NA	TRBJ2-2	TRBV5-1	TRBD2	CASSNGRVDTGELFF	TGCGCCAGCAGCAACGGGAGGGTGGACACCGGGGAGCTGTTTTTT
NA	TRBJ2-3	TRBV21-1	NA	CASSKAWTSGTDTSTDTQYF	TGTGCCAGCAGCAAAGCGTGGACTAGCGGGACGGACACTAGCACAGATACGCAGTATTTT
NA	TRBJ1-2	TRBV6-5	TRBD1	CASSYLGTGPNGYTF	TGTGCCAGCAGTTACCTAGGGACAGGACCTAATGGCTACACCTTC
NA	TRBJ2-3	TRBV6-5	TRBD1	CASRPGTGSDTQYF	TGTGCCAGCAGGCCCGGGACAGGGAGTGACACGCAGTATTTT
NA	TRBJ1-1	TRBV19	TRBD1	CASSMTGGNTEAFF	TGTGCCAGTAGTATGACAGGGGGTAACACTGAAGCTTTCTTT
NA	TRBJ1-5	TRBV7-2	NA	CASSLERSQPQHF	TGTGCCAGCAGCTTAGAGCGCAGTCAGCCCCAGCATTTT
NA	TRBJ2-7	TRBV7-9	TRBD2	CSSSDPTSGSFYEQYF	TGTTCCAGCAGCGATCCCACTAGCGGGAGTTTCTACGAGCAGTACTTC
medium-sized	TRBJ2-7	TRBV6-5	TRBD1	CASSPGTGKYEQYF	TGTGCCAGCAGTCCCGGGACAGGGAAGTACGAGCAGTACTTC
NA	TRBJ2-1	TRBV15	NA	CATSIVATLEQFF	TGTGCCACCAGCATAGTTGCTACACTAGAGCAGTTCTTC
once	TRBJ2-3	TRBV7-2	TRBD2	CASSLAGGLAAIGDTQYF	TGTGCCAGCAGCTTAGCGGGAGGGCTAGCGGCCATCGGGGATACGCAGTATTTT
NA	TRBJ1-1	TRBV11-3	NA	CASSFSRGSDTEAFF	TGTGCTAGCAGCTTCTCCAGGGGATCAGATACTGAAGCTTTCTTT
NA	TRBJ2-7	TRBV28	TRBD2	CASSLGSGGSSYEQYF	TGTGCCAGCAGTTTGGGGAGCGGGGGAAGCTCCTACGAGCAGTACTTC
NA	TRBJ2-5	TRBV5-4	TRBD1	CASSLRQGARETQYF	TGTGCCAGCAGCCTACGACAGGGGGCGCGTGAGACCCAGTACTTC
NA	TRBJ2-5	TRBV7-2	TRBD2	CASSSRLAGAMHF	TGTGCCAGCAGCTCAAGACTAGCGGGGGCCATGCACTTC
few	TRBJ2-1	TRBV6-1	TRBD2	CASSELGSGSSYNEQFF	TGTGCCAGCAGTGAACTGGGAAGCGGGAGCTCCTACAATGAGCAGTTCTTC
once	TRBJ1-1	TRBV18	NA	CASSIAGEGTEAFF	TGTGCCAGCTCTATAGCCGGGGAGGGCACTGAAGCTTTCTTT
NA	TRBJ2-1	TRBV28	TRBD2	CASRVTSVSYNEQFF	TGTGCCAGCAGGGTAACTAGCGTGTCCTACAATGAGCAGTTCTTC
NA	TRBJ1-5	TRBV6-6	TRBD1	CASSGGQGNNQPQHF	TGTGCCAGCAGCGGGGGACAGGGAAACAATCAGCCCCAGCATTTT
once	TRBJ2-5	TRBV6-1	TRBD2	CASMPTSGYQETQYF	TGTGCCAGCATGCCCACTAGCGGATACCAAGAGACCCAGTACTTC
NA	TRBJ2-7	TRBV6-5	TRBD2	CASRRLAGEGEQYF	TGTGCCAGCAGAAGACTAGCGGGAGAAGGGGAGCAGTACTTC
NA	TRBJ2-3	TRBV5-4	TRBD2	CASSLRAGGNADTQYF	TGTGCCAGCAGCTTGCGGGCGGGAGGCAACGCAGATACGCAGTATTTT
NA	TRBJ2-7	TRBV5-1	NA	CASSSPAGKVYEQYF	TGCGCCAGCAGCTCGCCCGCGGGGAAGGTCTACGAGCAGTACTTC
NA	TRBJ1-3	TRBV19	NA	CASSSLGHGNTIYF	TGTGCCAGTAGTAGTTTAGGACACGGAAACACCATATATTTT
NA	TRBJ2-1	TRBV7-8	TRBD2	CASSHGEGLAVTDEQFF	TGTGCCAGCAGCCATGGGGAGGGACTAGCGGTCACTGATGAGCAGTTCTTC
NA	TRBJ2-1	TRBV19	NA	CASSIPAGIEQFF	TGTGCCAGTAGTATTCCGGCGGGGATTGAGCAGTTCTTC
NA	TRBJ2-5	TRBV2	NA	CASSRLRGQETQYF	TGTGCCAGCAGCCGACTGCGGGGCCAAGAGACCCAGTACTTC
NA	TRBJ2-7	TRBV25-1	TRBD1	CASSVGTDLEKGQYF	TGTGCCAGCAGTGTCGGGACAGACTTAGAAAAAGGGCAGTACTTC
once	TRBJ2-2	TRBV27	TRBD2	CASRRLASTGELFF	TGTGCCAGCAGGCGACTAGCTTCCACCGGGGAGCTGTTTTTT
NA	TRBJ2-1	TRBV4-1	TRBD2	CASSPASGRARYNEQFF	TGCGCCAGCAGCCCAGCTAGCGGGAGGGCCCGCTACAATGAGCAGTTCTTC
NA	TRBJ2-7	TRBV7-9	TRBD2	CASSPSGRVGYEQYF	TGTGCCAGCAGCCCTAGCGGGAGGGTGGGCTACGAGCAGTACTTC
once	TRBJ2-3	TRBV7-9	NA	CASSAPGLRTDTQYF	TGTGCCAGCAGCGCCCCGGGACTGCGCACAGATACGCAGTATTTT
NA	TRBJ1-4	TRBV11-2	NA	CASSPLTRVATNEKLFF	TGTGCCAGCAGCCCTCTTACCCGGGTGGCAACTAATGAAAAACTGTTTTTT
NA	TRBJ2-2	TRBV2	TRBD1	CASKPGQGGTGELFF	TGTGCCAGCAAGCCGGGACAGGGCGGGACCGGGGAGCTGTTTTTT
NA	TRBJ2-7	TRBV5-6	NA	CASSGGPAPGEYEQYF	TGTGCCAGCAGCGGGGGCCCCGCCCCAGGGGAATACGAGCAGTACTTC
NA	TRBJ2-7	TRBV9	TRBD2	CASSVGTSPYEQYF	TGTGCCAGCAGCGTCGGGACTAGTCCCTACGAGCAGTACTTC
NA	TRBJ1-5	TRBV4-2	TRBD1	CASSQDVFRAGGAGNQPQHF	TGTGCCAGCAGCCAAGATGTTTTTCGGGCAGGGGGCGCGGGCAATCAGCCCCAGCATTTT
NA	TRBJ2-3	TRBV4-2	TRBD2	CASSQEVSGYTSTDTQYF	TGTGCCAGCAGCCAAGAGGTTAGCGGGTATACTAGCACAGATACGCAGTATTTT
NA	TRBJ2-5	TRBV4-1	TRBD2	CASSQGGGETQYF	TGCGCCAGCAGCCAAGGGGGAGGGGAGACCCAGTACTTC
NA	TRBJ2-1	TRBV28	TRBD2	CASSLALPRERDEQFF	TGTGCCAGCAGTTTGGCCCTTCCGCGGGAGAGGGATGAGCAGTTCTTC
few	TRBJ2-3	TRBV29-1	TRBD2	CSSGLASTDTQYF	TGCAGCTCGGGACTAGCGAGCACAGATACGCAGTATTTT
NA	TRBJ2-1	TRBV28	TRBD2	CAGRYIAGGGEQFF	TGTGCCGGAAGATATATAGCGGGAGGGGGTGAGCAGTTCTTC